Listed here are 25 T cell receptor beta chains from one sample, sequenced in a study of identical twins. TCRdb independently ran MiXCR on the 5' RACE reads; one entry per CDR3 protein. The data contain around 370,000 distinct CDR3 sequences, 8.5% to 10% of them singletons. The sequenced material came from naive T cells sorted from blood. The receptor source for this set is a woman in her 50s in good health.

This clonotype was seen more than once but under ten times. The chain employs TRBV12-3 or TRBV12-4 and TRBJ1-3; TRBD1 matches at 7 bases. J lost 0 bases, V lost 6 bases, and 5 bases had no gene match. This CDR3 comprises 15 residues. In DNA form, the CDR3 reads TGTGCCAGCAGGTCCAGGGGGGACTCTGGAAACACCATATATTTT. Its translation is CASRSRGDSGNTIYF.

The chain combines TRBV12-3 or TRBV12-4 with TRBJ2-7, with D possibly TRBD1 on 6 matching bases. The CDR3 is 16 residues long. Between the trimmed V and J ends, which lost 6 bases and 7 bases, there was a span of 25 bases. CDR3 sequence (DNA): TGTGCCAGCAGCCCCCTCAGGGGCCGCGGGTGGGGGGAGCAGTACTTC. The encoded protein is CASSPLRGRGWGEQYF.

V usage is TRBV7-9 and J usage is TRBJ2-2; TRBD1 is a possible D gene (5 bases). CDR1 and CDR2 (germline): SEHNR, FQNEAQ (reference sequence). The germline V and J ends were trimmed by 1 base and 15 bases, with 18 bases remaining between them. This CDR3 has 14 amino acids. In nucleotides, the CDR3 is TGTGCCAGCAGCTTAGGCGTGTCGGACACCATTATGTTTTTT. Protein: CASSLGVSDTIMFF.

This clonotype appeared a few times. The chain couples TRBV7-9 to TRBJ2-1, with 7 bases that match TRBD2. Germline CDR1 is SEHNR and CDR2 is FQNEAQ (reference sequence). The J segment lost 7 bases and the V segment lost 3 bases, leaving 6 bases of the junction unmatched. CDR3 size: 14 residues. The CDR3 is CASSFEGGRNEQFF. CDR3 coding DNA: TGTGCCAGCAGCTTCGAGGGAGGGCGAAATGAGCAGTTCTTC.

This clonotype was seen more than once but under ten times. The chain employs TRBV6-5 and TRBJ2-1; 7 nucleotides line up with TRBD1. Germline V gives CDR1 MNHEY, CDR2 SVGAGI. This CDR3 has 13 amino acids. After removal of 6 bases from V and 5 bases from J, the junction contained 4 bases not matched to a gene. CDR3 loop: CASRMTGNNEQFF. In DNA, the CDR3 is TGTGCCAGCAGGATGACAGGGAACAATGAGCAGTTCTTC.

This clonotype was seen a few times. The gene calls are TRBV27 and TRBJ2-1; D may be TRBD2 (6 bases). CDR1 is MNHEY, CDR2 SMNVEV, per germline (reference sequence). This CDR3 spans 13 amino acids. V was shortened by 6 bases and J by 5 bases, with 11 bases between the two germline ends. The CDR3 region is CASRGGRNNEQFF. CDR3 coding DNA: TGTGCCAGCAGAGGAGGGAGAAACAATGAGCAGTTCTTC.

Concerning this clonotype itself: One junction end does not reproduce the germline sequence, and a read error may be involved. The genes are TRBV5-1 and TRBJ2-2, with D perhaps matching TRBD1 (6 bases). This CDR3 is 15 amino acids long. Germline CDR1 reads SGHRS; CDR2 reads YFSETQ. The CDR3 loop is CASSHRDTNTGVLFF. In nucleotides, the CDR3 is TGCGCCAGCAGTCATCGGGACACCAACACCGGGGTGCTGTTTTTT.

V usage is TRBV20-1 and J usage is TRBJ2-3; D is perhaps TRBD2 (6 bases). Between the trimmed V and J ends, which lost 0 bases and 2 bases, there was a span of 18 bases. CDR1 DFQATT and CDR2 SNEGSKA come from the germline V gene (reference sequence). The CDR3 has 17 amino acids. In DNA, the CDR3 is TGCAGTGCTAGAGATCTTGCCCAGCGGAGGGACACAGATACGCAGTATTTT. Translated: CSARDLAQRRDTDTQYF.

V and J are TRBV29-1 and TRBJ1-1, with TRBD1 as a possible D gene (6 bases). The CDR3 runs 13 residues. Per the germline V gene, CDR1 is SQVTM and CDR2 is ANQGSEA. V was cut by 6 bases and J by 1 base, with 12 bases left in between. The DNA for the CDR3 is TGCAGCGTCACGGGACATCCGAACACTGAAGCTTTCTTT. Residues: CSVTGHPNTEAFF.

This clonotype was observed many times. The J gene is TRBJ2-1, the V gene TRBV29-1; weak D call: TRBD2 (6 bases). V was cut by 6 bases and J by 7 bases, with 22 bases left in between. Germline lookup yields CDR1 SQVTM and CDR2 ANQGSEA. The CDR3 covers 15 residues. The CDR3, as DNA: TGCAGCGTCCTCTTTAGCGGAGTGGGGACGAATGAGCAGTTCTTC. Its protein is CSVLFSGVGTNEQFF.

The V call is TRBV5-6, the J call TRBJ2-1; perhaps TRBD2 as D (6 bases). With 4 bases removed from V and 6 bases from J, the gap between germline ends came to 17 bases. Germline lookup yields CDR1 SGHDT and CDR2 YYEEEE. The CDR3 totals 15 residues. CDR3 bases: TGTGCCAGCAGCCCCGTAACGGGAGAGGTCAATGAGCAGTTCTTC. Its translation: CASSPVTGEVNEQFF. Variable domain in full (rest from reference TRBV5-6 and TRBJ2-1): DAGVTQSPTHLIKTRGQQVTLRCSPKSGHDTVSWYQQALGQGPQFIFQYYEEEERQRGNFPDRFSGHQFPNYSSELNVNALLLGDSALYLCASSPVTGEVNEQFFGPGTRLTVL.

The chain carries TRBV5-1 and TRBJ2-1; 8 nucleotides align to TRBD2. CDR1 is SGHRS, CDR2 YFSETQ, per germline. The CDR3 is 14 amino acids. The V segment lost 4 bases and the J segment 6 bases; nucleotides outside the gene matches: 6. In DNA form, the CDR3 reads TGCGCCAGCAGCGAAAGCGGGAGCGTCAATGAGCAGTTCTTC. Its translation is CASSESGSVNEQFF.

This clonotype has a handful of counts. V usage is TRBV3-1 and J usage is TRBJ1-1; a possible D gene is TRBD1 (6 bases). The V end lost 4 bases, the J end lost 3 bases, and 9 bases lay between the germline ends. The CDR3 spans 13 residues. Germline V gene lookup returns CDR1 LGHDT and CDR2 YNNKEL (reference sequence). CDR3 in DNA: TGTGCCAGCAGCCCGGGACAACACACTGAAGCTTTCTTT. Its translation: CASSPGQHTEAFF.

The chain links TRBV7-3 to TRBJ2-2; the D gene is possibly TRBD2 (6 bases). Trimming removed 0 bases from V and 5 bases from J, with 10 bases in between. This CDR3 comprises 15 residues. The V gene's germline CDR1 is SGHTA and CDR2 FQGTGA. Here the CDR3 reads CASSLTGSTTGELFF. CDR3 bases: TGTGCCAGCAGCTTAACCGGGAGCACGACCGGGGAGCTGTTTTTT. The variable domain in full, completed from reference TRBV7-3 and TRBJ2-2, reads GAGVSQTPSNKVTEKGKYVELRCDPISGHTALYWYRQSLGQGPEFLIYFQGTGAADDSGLPNDRFFAVRPEGSVSTLKIQRTERGDSAVYLCASSLTGSTTGELFFGEGSRLTVL.

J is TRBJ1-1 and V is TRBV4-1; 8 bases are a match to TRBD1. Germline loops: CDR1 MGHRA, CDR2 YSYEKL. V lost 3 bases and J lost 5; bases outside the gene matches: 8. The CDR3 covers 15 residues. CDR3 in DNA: TGCGCCAGCAGCCACATTACAGGGGGATGGACTGAAGCTTTCTTT. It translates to CASSHITGGWTEAFF.

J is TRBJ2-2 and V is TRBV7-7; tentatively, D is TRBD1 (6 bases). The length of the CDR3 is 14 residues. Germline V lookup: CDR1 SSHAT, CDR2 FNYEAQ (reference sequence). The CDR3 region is CAIRGPTNTGELFF. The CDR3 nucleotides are TGTGCTATCAGGGGCCCGACGAACACCGGGGAGCTGTTTTTT. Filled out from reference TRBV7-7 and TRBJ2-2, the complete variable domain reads GAGVSQSPRYKVTKRGQDVTLRCDPISSHATLYWYQQALGQGPEFLTYFNYEAQPDKSGLPSDRFSAERPEGSISTLTIQRTEQRDSAMYRCAIRGPTNTGELFFGEGSRLTVL.

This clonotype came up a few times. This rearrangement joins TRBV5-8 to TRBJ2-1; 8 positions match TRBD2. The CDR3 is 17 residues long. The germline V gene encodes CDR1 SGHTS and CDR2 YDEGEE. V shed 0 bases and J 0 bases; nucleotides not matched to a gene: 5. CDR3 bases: TGTGCCAGCAGCTTGGTGGGCGGGAGGAGCTCCTACAATGAGCAGTTCTTC. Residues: CASSLVGGRSSYNEQFF. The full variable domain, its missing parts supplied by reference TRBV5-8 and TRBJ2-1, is EAGVTQSPTHLIKTRGQQATLRCSPISGHTSVYWYQQALGLGLQFLLWYDEGEERNRGNFPPRFSGRQFPNYSSELNVNALELEDSALYLCASSLVGGRSSYNEQFFGPGTRLTVL.

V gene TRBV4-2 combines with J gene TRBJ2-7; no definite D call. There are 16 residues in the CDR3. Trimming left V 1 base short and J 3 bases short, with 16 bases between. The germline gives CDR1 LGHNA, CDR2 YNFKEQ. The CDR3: CASSQAASSFYYEQYF. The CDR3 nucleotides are TGTGCCAGCAGCCAAGCCGCCAGCTCGTTCTACTACGAGCAGTACTTC.

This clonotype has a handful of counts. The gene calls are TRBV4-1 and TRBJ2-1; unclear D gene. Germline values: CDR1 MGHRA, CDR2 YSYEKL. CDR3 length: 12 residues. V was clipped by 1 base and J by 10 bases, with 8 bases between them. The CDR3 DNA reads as TGCGCCAGCAGCCAAGGGGTGGTCGAGCAGTTCTTC. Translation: CASSQGVVEQFF.

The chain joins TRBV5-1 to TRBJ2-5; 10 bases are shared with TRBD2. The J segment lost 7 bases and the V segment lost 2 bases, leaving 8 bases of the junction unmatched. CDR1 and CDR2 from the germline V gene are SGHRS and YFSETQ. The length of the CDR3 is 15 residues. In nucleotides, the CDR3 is TGCGCCAGCAGCTTTAGCCTAGCGGGAGTGGTGACCCAGTACTTC. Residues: CASSFSLAGVVTQYF.

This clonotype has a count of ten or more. The CDR3 is CSAGVLGSYGYTF. The CDR3 DNA reads TGCAGTGCTGGAGTCTTGGGAAGCTATGGCTACACCTTC. V is TRBV20-1 and J is TRBJ1-2; D not resolved. V was pared by 5 bases and J by 4 bases, with 14 bases between. Germline CDR1 and CDR2: DFQATT and SNEGSKA (reference sequence). CDR3 length: 13 residues.

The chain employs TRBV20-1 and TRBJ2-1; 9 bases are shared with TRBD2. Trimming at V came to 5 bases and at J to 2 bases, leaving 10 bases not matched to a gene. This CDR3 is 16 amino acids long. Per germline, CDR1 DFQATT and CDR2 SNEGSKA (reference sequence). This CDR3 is CSARPISGRPYNEQFF. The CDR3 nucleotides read TGCAGTGCTCGACCGATCAGCGGGAGGCCCTACAATGAGCAGTTCTTC.

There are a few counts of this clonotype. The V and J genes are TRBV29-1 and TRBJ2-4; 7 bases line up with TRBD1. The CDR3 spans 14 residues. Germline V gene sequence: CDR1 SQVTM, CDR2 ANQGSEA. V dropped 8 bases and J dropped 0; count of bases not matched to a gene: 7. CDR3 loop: CSIRGQLAKNIQYF. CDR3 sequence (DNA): TGCAGCATAAGGGGGCAGCTAGCCAAAAACATTCAGTACTTC.

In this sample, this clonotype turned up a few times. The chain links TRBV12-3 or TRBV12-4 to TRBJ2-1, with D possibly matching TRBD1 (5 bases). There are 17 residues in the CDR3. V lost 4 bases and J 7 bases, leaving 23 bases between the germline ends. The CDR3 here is CASSWVTWPEGVNEQFF. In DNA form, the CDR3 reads TGTGCCAGCAGTTGGGTCACCTGGCCAGAAGGGGTGAATGAGCAGTTCTTC.

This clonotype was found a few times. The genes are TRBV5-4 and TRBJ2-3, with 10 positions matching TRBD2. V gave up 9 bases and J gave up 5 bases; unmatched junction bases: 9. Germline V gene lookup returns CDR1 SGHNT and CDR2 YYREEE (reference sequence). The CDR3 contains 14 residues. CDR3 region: CATRRAGGVDTQYF. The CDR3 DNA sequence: TGTGCCACCCGGCGAGCGGGAGGGGTAGATACGCAGTATTTT.